This T cell receptor beta chain was sequenced during a study of Graves' ophthalmopathy and Graves' hyperthyroidism. The germline V gene encodes CDR1 LNHDA and CDR2 SQIVND (reference sequence). V lost 5 bases, J lost 1 base, and 12 bases lay in between. The CDR3 has 16 amino acids. Scientists amplified the TCR beta CDR3 regions from RNA transcripts. In the first round, RT-PCR was carried out with HTBI primers, and a multiplex PCR formed the second round. TCRdb reprocessed the multiplex PCR reads with MiXCR, giving one entry per CDR3 protein. The sample carries about 380,000 distinct CDR3 sequences, approximately 15% recorded once.

This clonotype originated in a woman between 18 and 29 years old with stable Graves' hyperthyroidism. The sample consisted of peripheral blood. The rearrangement uses TRBV19 and TRBJ2-6; D may be TRBD1 (5 bases). CDR3 nucleotides: TGTGCCAGTAGTTCCCGCCAGGGATCTGGGGCCAACGTCCTGACTTTC. Encoded protein: CASSSRQGSGANVLTF.